The clone carrying this T cell receptor (beta chain) was counted only a few times. The sample belongs to a study of patients and donors after allogeneic stem cell transplantation. V gave up 0 bases and J gave up 9 bases, with 10 bases separating them. CDR1 and CDR2 (germline): DFQATT, SNEGSKA (reference sequence). The CDR3 has 12 amino acids. Each CDR3 protein is one row after TCRdb ran MiXCR on the RT-PCR reads. The sample shows hundreds of thousands of distinct CDR3 sequences, 16% of them seen only once. The chain combines TRBV20-1 with TRBJ2-3, with D possibly TRBD2 on 5 matching bases. The clonotype was recovered from a human donor who was either an allogeneic HSCT recipient or a stem cell or donor lymphocyte infusion donor (not recorded which). It is not recorded whose cells these are; they may come from a transplant donor. Sequenced material: blood, either unsorted or a sorted T cell fraction (not recorded which). The CDR3 is CSAREAGTTQYF. CDR3 sequence (DNA): TGCAGTGCTAGAGAGGCGGGTACGACGCAGTATTTT.